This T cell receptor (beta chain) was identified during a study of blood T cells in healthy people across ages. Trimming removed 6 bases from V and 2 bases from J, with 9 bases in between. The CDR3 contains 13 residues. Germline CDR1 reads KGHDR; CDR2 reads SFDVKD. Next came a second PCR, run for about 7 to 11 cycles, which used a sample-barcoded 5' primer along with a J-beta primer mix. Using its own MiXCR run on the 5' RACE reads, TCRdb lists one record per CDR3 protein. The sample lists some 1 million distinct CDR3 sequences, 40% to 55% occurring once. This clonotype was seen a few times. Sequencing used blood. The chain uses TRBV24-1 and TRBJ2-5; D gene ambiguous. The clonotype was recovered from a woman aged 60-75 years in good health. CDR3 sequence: CATSPKGQETQYF. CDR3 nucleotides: TGTGCCACCAGTCCTAAGGGACAAGAGACCCAGTACTTC.